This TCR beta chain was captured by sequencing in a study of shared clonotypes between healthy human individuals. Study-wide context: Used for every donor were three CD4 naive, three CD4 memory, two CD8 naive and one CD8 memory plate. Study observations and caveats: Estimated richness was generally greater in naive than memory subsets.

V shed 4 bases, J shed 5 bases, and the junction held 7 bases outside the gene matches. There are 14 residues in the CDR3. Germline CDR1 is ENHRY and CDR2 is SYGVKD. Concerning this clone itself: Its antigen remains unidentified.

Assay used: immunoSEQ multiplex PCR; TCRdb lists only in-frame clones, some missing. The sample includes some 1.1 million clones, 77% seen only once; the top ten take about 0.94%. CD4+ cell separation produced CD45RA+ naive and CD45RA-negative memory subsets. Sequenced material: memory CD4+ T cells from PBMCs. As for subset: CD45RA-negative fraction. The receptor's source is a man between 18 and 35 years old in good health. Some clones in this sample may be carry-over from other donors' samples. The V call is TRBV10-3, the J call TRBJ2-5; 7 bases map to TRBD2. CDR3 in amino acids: CAISATGGWETQYF. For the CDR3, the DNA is TGTGCCATCAGTGCCACCGGGGGGTGGGAGACCCAGTACTTC.